Listed below are T cell receptor beta chains from one sample, sequenced in a study of OX40 agonist ivuxolimab in advanced cancers. The assay was immunoSEQ multiplex PCR, and TCRdb's table has in-frame clones only and misses some. This repertoire shows tens of thousands of clones, around 83% found once; its top ten account for roughly 4.8%. This specimen was CD4+ or CD8+ T cells sorted from blood, taken in a trial of the OX40 agonist ivuxolimab. Receptor source: an adult with an advanced solid tumor such as melanoma, head and neck, liver or kidney cancer. Each CDR3 is given with its conserved first and last residue. Fields, in order: J gene, D gene, V gene, clone size, CDR3 protein, CDR3 DNA. The D gene is left open where the match is weak. Size values are once, few and many counts, or a class for expanded clones, and some rows have none.

TRBJ2-6	TRBD1	TRBV7-3	-	CASSLGRGRGANVLTF	TGTGCCAGCAGCTTGGGCAGGGGGCGTGGGGCCAACGTCCTGACTTTC
TRBJ2-5	-	TRBV14	-	CASSQQQGPDETQYF	TGTGCCAGCAGCCAACAACAGGGCCCCGATGAGACCCAGTACTTC
TRBJ2-5	-	TRBV2	-	CASSELLGHSQYF	TGTGCCAGCAGTGAACTCCTGGGACATTCCCAGTACTTC
TRBJ2-1	-	TRBV7-2	-	CASSLYLNEQFF	TGTGCCAGCAGCTTATACCTCAATGAGCAGTTCTTC
TRBJ2-3	TRBD2	TRBV7-6	-	CASAGDADTQYF	TGTGCCAGCGCGGGAGATGCAGATACGCAGTATTTT
TRBJ1-4	-	TRBV28	-	CASSTTYGGTNEKLFF	TGTGCCAGCAGTACAACTTATGGGGGGACTAATGAAAAACTGTTTTTT
TRBJ2-7	TRBD2	TRBV6-1	-	CASSASGRYEQYF	TGTGCCAGCAGTGCTAGCGGGAGATACGAGCAGTACTTC
TRBJ2-3	-	TRBV7-9	-	CASSRITDTQYF	TGTGCCAGCAGCCGCATCACAGATACGCAGTATTTT
TRBJ2-1	TRBD2	TRBV7-7	-	CASSQVLAGVHEQFF	TGTGCTAGCAGCCAAGTACTAGCGGGAGTCCATGAGCAGTTCTTC
TRBJ2-6	-	TRBV5-6	-	CASSFDSSGANVLTF	TGTGCCAGCAGCTTTGATAGCTCTGGGGCCAACGTCCTGACTTTC
TRBJ2-2	-	TRBV10-1	-	CASSDRDTGELFF	TGCGCCAGCAGTGACAGGGACACCGGGGAGCTGTTTTTT
TRBJ2-7	TRBD2	TRBV7-2	-	CASSLQLAGGGEQYF	TGTGCCAGCAGCTTACAACTAGCGGGAGGGGGCGAGCAGTACTTC
TRBJ2-1	-	TRBV7-3	once	CASSFPGDNEQFF	TGTGCCAGCAGCTTTCCTGGGGATAATGAGCAGTTCTTC
TRBJ2-7	-	TRBV30	-	CAWSVGRAEQYF	TGTGCCTGGAGTGTAGGGCGGGCCGAGCAGTACTTC
TRBJ2-2	-	TRBV7-9	-	CASRLVAPRSTGELFF	TGTGCCAGCCGACTTGTTGCCCCCCGCTCTACCGGGGAGCTGTTTTTT
TRBJ2-3	TRBD1	TRBV18	-	CASSPKGQYTDTQYF	TGTGCCAGCTCACCAAAGGGACAGTACACAGATACGCAGTATTTT
TRBJ2-7	-	TRBV4-3	-	CASSQVVRENEQYF	TGCGCCAGCAGCCAAGTGGTCAGGGAGAACGAGCAGTACTTC
TRBJ2-2	-	TRBV11-3	-	CASLRQGGTGELFF	TGTGCCAGCCTTCGGCAGGGTGGCACCGGGGAGCTGTTTTTT
TRBJ1-2	-	TRBV19	-	CASSIAGYGYTF	TGTGCCAGTAGTATAGCTGGGTATGGCTACACCTTC
TRBJ2-7	-	TRBV18	-	CASSPEDYYEQYF	TGTGCCAGCTCACCGGAGGACTACTACGAGCAGTACTTC
TRBJ2-2	-	TRBV27	-	CASSYNTGELFF	TGTGCCAGCAGTTACAACACCGGGGAGCTGTTTTTT
TRBJ2-6	-	TRBV7-3	-	CASSLNSGANVLTF	TGTGCCAGCAGCTTAAACTCTGGGGCCAACGTCCTGACTTTC
TRBJ2-7	-	TRBV28	-	CASFNSRGDYEQYF	TGTGCCAGTTTCAATTCGAGGGGCGACTACGAGCAGTACTTC
TRBJ2-5	-	TRBV7-3	-	CAGGAETQYF	TGTGCCGGTGGGGCAGAGACCCAGTACTTC
TRBJ1-5	TRBD1	TRBV2	-	CASSIQGASQPQHF	TGTGCCAGCAGTATACAGGGGGCGAGTCAGCCCCAGCATTTT
TRBJ1-6	-	TRBV28	-	CASSRGQNYNSPLHF	TGTGCCAGCAGTCGGGGGCAGAACTATAATTCACCCCTCCACTTT
TRBJ2-1	-	TRBV5-1	-	CASSLASGLPGGNEQFF	TGCGCCAGCAGCTTGGCCTCGGGACTCCCGGGCGGCAATGAGCAGTTCTTC
TRBJ2-5	-	TRBV7-9	-	CASSLAETQYF	TGTGCCAGCAGCTTAGCTGAGACCCAGTACTTC
TRBJ1-2	-	TRBV27	once	CASRGGGGPYGYTF	TGTGCCAGCAGAGGGGGAGGGGGTCCGTATGGCTACACCTTC
TRBJ2-5	TRBD1	TRBV28	-	CASSTGQGAGETQYF	TGTGCCAGCAGTACCGGACAGGGGGCGGGAGAGACCCAGTACTTC
TRBJ1-4	-	TRBV5-5	-	CASSYGTMNEKLFF	TGTGCCAGCAGCTACGGGACAATGAATGAAAAACTGTTTTTT
TRBJ1-4	-	TRBV6-6	-	CASSLDTREKLFF	TGTGCCAGCAGTTTGGATACGCGAGAAAAACTGTTTTTT
TRBJ1-1	-	TRBV5-4	-	CASSLAQGEDTEAFF	TGTGCCAGCAGCTTGGCGCAGGGAGAGGACACTGAAGCTTTCTTT
TRBJ2-3	TRBD1	TRBV7-9	-	CASSTGTGGATDTQYF	TGTGCCAGCAGCACTGGGACAGGGGGCGCGACAGATACGCAGTATTTT
TRBJ1-2	-	TRBV28	-	CASSTDIRNYGYTF	TGTGCCAGCAGTACGGACATCCGAAACTATGGCTACACCTTC
TRBJ2-7	-	TRBV2	-	CASSEGIGNSYEQYF	TGTGCCAGCAGTGAAGGGATTGGCAACTCCTACGAGCAGTACTTC
TRBJ2-2	-	TRBV6-6	-	CASSYRGASGGELFF	TGTGCCAGCAGTTATCGGGGGGCTTCTGGCGGGGAGCTGTTTTTT
TRBJ2-5	-	TRBV6-5	-	CASSFGGGLETQYF	TGTGCCAGCAGTTTCGGCGGGGGCCTGGAGACCCAGTACTTC
TRBJ2-5	-	TRBV7-3	-	CASSLMGGLGETQYF	TGTGCCAGCAGCTTAATGGGCGGACTCGGGGAGACCCAGTACTTC
TRBJ2-2	TRBD1	TRBV7-9	-	CASSETGGARGELFF	TGTGCCAGCAGCGAGACAGGGGGCGCGAGAGGGGAGCTGTTTTTT
TRBJ2-2	TRBD2	TRBV7-2	once	CASRRAASGSRWNTGELFF	TGTGCCAGCCGAAGAGCTGCTAGCGGGAGTCGGTGGAACACCGGGGAGCTGTTTTTT
TRBJ2-1	TRBD1	TRBV27	-	CASRVDIEPGQHNEQFF	TGTGCCAGCAGAGTTGATATAGAACCGGGACAGCACAATGAGCAGTTCTTC
TRBJ2-5	-	TRBV5-6	-	CASSLTWGETQYF	TGTGCCAGCAGCTTGACGTGGGGAGAGACCCAGTACTTC
TRBJ2-7	TRBD2	TRBV7-2	-	CASSLLAGGGGEQYF	TGTGCCAGCAGCTTACTAGCGGGGGGGGGAGGGGAGCAGTACTTC
TRBJ1-4	-	TRBV7-9	once	CAIELGTEKLFF	TGTGCCATCGAACTCGGGACCGAAAAACTGTTTTTT
TRBJ2-7	TRBD1	TRBV19	-	CASSIVGTEGYEQYF	TGTGCCAGTAGTATAGTTGGGACAGAGGGCTACGAGCAGTACTTC
TRBJ2-1	TRBD1	TRBV10-3	-	CAISNAGTGGLYEQFF	TGTGCCATCAGCAACGCCGGGACAGGGGGCTTGTATGAGCAGTTCTTC
TRBJ1-1	-	TRBV9	-	CASSVGSDTEAFF	TGTGCCAGCAGCGTAGGAAGTGACACTGAAGCTTTCTTT
TRBJ2-2	TRBD2	TRBV15	-	CATSLLSGTLGELFF	TGTGCCACCAGCCTACTTAGCGGGACCCTCGGGGAGCTGTTTTTT
TRBJ2-7	-	TRBV28	few	CASSLTSGYEQYF	TGTGCCAGCAGTTTGACTAGTGGCTACGAGCAGTACTTC
TRBJ2-3	-	TRBV7-3	once	CASSQQTGTDTQYF	TGTGCCAGCAGCCAACAGACGGGCACAGATACGCAGTATTTT
TRBJ2-5	-	TRBV7-2	-	CASSLRRMETQYF	TGTGCCAGCAGCCTTAGGCGTATGGAGACCCAGTACTTC
TRBJ2-2	-	TRBV27	-	CASSPHSSTGELFF	TGTGCCAGCAGCCCCCACAGCAGCACCGGGGAGCTGTTTTTT